This T cell receptor (beta chain) was identified in a study of cytomegalovirus exposure and HLA in healthy donors. Across the whole study: The 120 or so validation repertoires used the same platform as the roughly 700 first-cohort repertoires (as reported by a later analysis). Study conclusions and caveats: It was confirmed in vitro that a few of the CMV-associated chains were specific for CMV antigens. Most observed TCR sequences were rare, whereas some public TCRs were detected in many donors. The study put 150 or so TCR beta chains on its list as cytomegalovirus-associated.

Profiled with immunoSEQ multiplex PCR; TCRdb holds only in-frame clones, not every one. The data hold around 350,000 clones, with about nine tenths observed a single time. As regards this clone: Its antigen is currently unknown.

The CDR3 contains 17 residues. The germline V gene has CDR1 SEHNR and CDR2 FQNEAQ (reference sequence). Trimming took 1 base from V and 0 from J; bases not matched to a gene: 5. Specimen: PBMCs. The TCR was taken from a woman aged 18-35 years in good health and CMV-seronegative. The chain carries TRBV7-9 and TRBJ1-5; the match to TRBD1 covers 8 bases. The CDR3 bases are TGTGCCAGCAGCTTAGGAGGACAGGGTTATAGCAATCAGCCCCAGCATTTT. Translated: CASSLGGQGYSNQPQHF.